Shown below are 23 T cell receptor beta chains from a single sample sequenced in a study of cytomegalovirus exposure and HLA in healthy donors. A multiplex PCR was run with 60 Vbeta primers and 13 Jbeta primers. Sequencing was performed with immunoSEQ multiplex PCR; in TCRdb, only in-frame clones are kept and a portion is missing. This table has 95,000 to 150,000 clones, 60% to 85% appearing once. Material for sequencing was PBMCs. The receptors were sampled from a man aged 50-59 years in good health and CMV-seronegative.

CDR3 loop: CASSMRTSGDRNNEQFF. The CDR3 DNA reads TGTGCCAGTAGTATGAGGACTAGCGGGGACCGCAACAATGAGCAGTTCTTC. J is TRBJ2-1 and V is TRBV19; TRBD2 aligns across 12 bases. The CDR3 is made up of 17 amino acids. V trimming: 3 bases; J trimming: 5 bases; junction bases outside the gene matches: 8. Germline CDR1 and CDR2: LNHDA and SQIVND (reference sequence).

The gene calls are TRBV5-1 and TRBJ2-2; 7 bases align to TRBD1. In germline, CDR1 is SGHRS, CDR2 YFSETQ. The CDR3 consists of 16 residues. Trimming cost V 5 bases and J 5 bases; bases outside gene matches: 12. CDR3 nucleotide sequence: TGCGCCAGCAGTCGAGGGGGCAACCTTGAGACCGGGGAGCTGTTTTTT. Protein sequence: CASSRGGNLETGELFF.

The chain carries TRBV9 and TRBJ2-3, with unresolved D. CDR1 and CDR2 from the germline V gene are SGDLS and YYNGEE. CDR3 length: 12 residues. The V gene lost 0 bases and the J gene lost 8 bases, with 7 bases spanning the gap. In DNA, the CDR3 is TGTGCCAGCAGCGTAGGTGGCGGTACGCAGTATTTT. As protein: CASSVGGGTQYF.

Details on this clone: Distinct nucleotide sequences in the sample also encode this CDR3. The gene calls are TRBV15 and TRBJ2-1; weak D call: TRBD1 (5 bases). This CDR3 is 15 amino acids long. CDR1 is LNHNV, CDR2 YYDKDF, per germline (reference sequence). V was trimmed by 3 bases and J by 5 bases, leaving 14 bases between them. The CDR3 bases are TGTGCCACCAGCAGGGAATCGACAGTAGACAATGAGCAGTTCTTC. This encodes CATSRESTVDNEQFF.

This chain links TRBV4-1 with TRBJ2-2; 7 positions agree with TRBD1. Germline V gene data show CDR1 as MGHRA and CDR2 as YSYEKL. This CDR3 has 16 amino acids. V trimming: 3 bases; J trimming: 3 bases; junction bases outside the gene matches: 7. Written as DNA, the CDR3 is TGCGCCAGCAGCCAGGTTACAGGGGCGGACACCGGGGAGCTGTTTTTT. Residues: CASSQVTGADTGELFF.

The chain combines TRBV4-1 with TRBJ2-5; 9 nucleotides match TRBD1. Trimming removed 3 bases from V and 2 bases from J; junction bases left unmatched: 4. The CDR3 spans 15 residues. CDR1 and CDR2 from the germline V gene are MGHRA and YSYEKL. In nucleotides, the CDR3 is TGCGCCAGCAGCCAGCCGGGACAGGGACAAGAGACCCAGTACTTC. It encodes CASSQPGQGQETQYF.

This clone was detected a few times. The chain recombines TRBV19 with TRBJ1-5; 9 bases align to TRBD1. V was pared by 5 bases and J by 6 bases, with 5 bases of the junction left unmatched. CDR3 length: 14 residues. Germline V gene sequence: CDR1 LNHDA, CDR2 SQIVND (reference sequence). Here the CDR3 DNA reads TGTGCCAGTAGTTCCGGACAGGGGCTTCAGCCCCAGCATTTT. This encodes CASSSGQGLQPQHF.

The CDR3 DNA is TGTGCCAGCAGGGGGCCCGGACAGGGGTACAATGAGCAGTTCTTC. This sequence encodes CASRGPGQGYNEQFF. V usage is TRBV5-4 and J usage is TRBJ2-1; 9 bases match TRBD1. The germline CDR1 and CDR2 sequences are SGHNT and YYREEE (reference sequence). This CDR3 comprises 15 residues. The V segment lost 5 bases and the J segment 4 bases; nucleotides outside the gene matches: 7. The variable domain in full, completed from reference TRBV5-4 and TRBJ2-1, reads ETGVTQSPTHLIKTRGQQVTLRCSSQSGHNTVSWYQQALGQGPQFIFQYYREEENGRGNFPPRFSGLQFPNYSSELNVNALELDDSALYLCASRGPGQGYNEQFFGPGTRLTVL.

V is TRBV7-3 and J is TRBJ2-7; 9 bases agree with TRBD1. Trimming removed 5 bases from V and 6 bases from J; junction bases left unmatched: 5. The CDR3 contains 13 residues. Germline-derived CDR1 and CDR2 are SGHTA and FQGTGA. CDR3 protein: CASSSGQGTEQYF. In nucleotides, the CDR3 is TGTGCCAGCAGCAGCGGACAGGGGACCGAGCAGTACTTC.

This chain uses TRBV7-9 with TRBJ2-1; 7 bases map to TRBD1. CDR1 and CDR2 (germline): SEHNR, FQNEAQ (reference sequence). The V segment lost 2 bases and the J segment 2 bases; nucleotides outside the gene matches: 3. The CDR3 is 15 residues long. The CDR3, as DNA: TGTGCCAGCAGCTTACTGGGACAGACCTACAATGAGCAGTTCTTC. Translated: CASSLLGQTYNEQFF.

This chain links TRBV29-1 with TRBJ2-7; TRBD2 aligns across 7 bases. The V and J ends lost 4 bases and 7 bases, in that order; junction bases with no gene match: 10. The CDR3 is 13 residues long. Looked up from germline, CDR1 is SQVTM and CDR2 is ANQGSEA. The CDR3 sequence: CSVAGRDSREQYF. CDR3 DNA sequence: TGCAGCGTTGCGGGGAGGGACTCGCGTGAGCAGTACTTC.

This clone was counted once. The chain couples TRBV5-1 to TRBJ2-3, with 7 bases identical to TRBD2. The germline CDR1 and CDR2 sequences are SGHRS and YFSETQ. The CDR3 length is 15 residues. Trimming took 1 base from V and 4 from J; bases not matched to a gene: 6. The CDR3 sequence: CASSLSGKGADTQYF. CDR3 nucleotide sequence: TGCGCCAGCAGCTTGAGCGGGAAAGGTGCAGATACGCAGTATTTT.

This clone was recorded once. The rearrangement links TRBV7-2 to TRBJ1-5; 7 nucleotides agree with TRBD1. Germline trimming cut 3 bases from V and 5 bases from J; bases unmatched to any gene: 4. Per the germline V gene, CDR1 is SGHTA and CDR2 is FQGNSA. This CDR3 has 14 amino acids. The DNA for the CDR3 is TGTGCCAGCAGCTTGGACAGGAACTATCAGCCCCAGCATTTT. It specifies CASSLDRNYQPQHF.

CDR3 residues: CASSVGENNSPLHF. CDR3 nucleotide sequence: TGTGCCAGCAGCGTAGGAGAAAATAATTCACCCCTCCACTTT. The chain recombines TRBV9 with TRBJ1-6; D is uncertain. Trimming took 0 bases from V and 5 from J, leaving 6 bases between them. CDR3 length equals 14 residues. Germline CDR1 and CDR2: SGDLS and YYNGEE. The entire variable domain, with the rest obtained from reference TRBV9 and TRBJ1-6, is as follows: DSGVTQTPKHLITATGQRVTLRCSPRSGDLSVYWYQQSLDQGLQFLIQYYNGEERAKGNILERFSAQQFPDLHSELNLSSLELGDSALYFCASSVGENNSPLHFGNGTRLTVT.

The chain links TRBV28 to TRBJ1-2; perhaps TRBD1 as D (5 bases). The CDR3 contains 13 residues. Germline V gene data show CDR1 as MDHEN and CDR2 as SYDVKM. V lost 5 bases to trimming and J lost 4 bases, with 11 bases between them. CDR3 DNA: TGTGCCAGCAGTCCAGGGTCGGGCTATGGCTACACCTTC. It encodes CASSPGSGYGYTF.

The V call is TRBV19, the J call TRBJ2-1; D ambiguous. Trimming removed 8 bases from V and 5 bases from J, with 13 bases in between. Germline-derived CDR1 and CDR2 are LNHDA and SQIVND (reference sequence). The CDR3 extends over 13 amino acids. The CDR3 DNA is TGTGCCAGTGCCATTGGCGGTAACAATGAGCAGTTCTTC. It is translated as CASAIGGNNEQFF. Full variable domain (outside the CDR3, taken from reference TRBV19 and TRBJ2-1): DGGITQSPKYLFRKEGQNVTLSCEQNLNHDAMYWYRQDPGQGLRLIYYSQIVNDFQKGDIAEGYSVSREKKESFPLTVTSAQKNPTAFYLCASAIGGNNEQFFGPGTRLTVL.

This chain connects TRBV5-4 to TRBJ1-6; 8 bases agree with TRBD1. V lost 2 bases and J lost 7; bases outside the gene matches: 5. The CDR3 has 15 residues. Germline V gene lookup returns CDR1 SGHNT and CDR2 YYREEE (reference sequence). The CDR3 protein is CASSFPGTGNSPLHF. CDR3 nucleotides: TGTGCCAGCAGCTTCCCCGGGACAGGCAATTCACCCCTCCACTTT.

This chain joins TRBV27 and TRBJ2-1; 7 bases map to TRBD1. Germline CDR1 reads MNHEY; CDR2 reads SMNVEV (reference sequence). The length of the CDR3 is 11 residues. Trimming removed 5 bases from V and 13 bases from J; junction bases left unmatched: 5. CDR3 loop: CASSQTGRQFF. CDR3 nucleotide sequence: TGTGCCAGCAGTCAGACAGGGAGACAGTTCTTC.

This clone was detected a few times. The DNA for the CDR3 is TGTGCCAGCTCACCACCGTCTGGGGGGGGATCAATCGATGAGCAGTTCTTC. Encoded protein: CASSPPSGGGSIDEQFF. The chain carries TRBV18 and TRBJ2-1; 7 bases map to TRBD2. Germline assignment: CDR1 KGHSH and CDR2 LQKENI. V shed 0 bases, J shed 8 bases, and the junction held 13 bases outside the gene matches. The CDR3 runs 17 residues.

Here the CDR3 DNA reads TGTGCCAGCAGCTTACAGGGAGGGGATACGCAGTATTTT. Encoded protein: CASSLQGGDTQYF. This rearrangement joins TRBV7-2 to TRBJ2-3; 7 positions agree with TRBD2. The CDR3 has 13 residues. V dropped 2 bases and J dropped 6; count of bases not matched to a gene: 2. Germline V gene data show CDR1 as SGHTA and CDR2 as FQGNSA.

The CDR3 nucleotides are TGTGCCAGCAGCCCGATGACAGGGACTAATTCACCCCTCCACTTT. As protein: CASSPMTGTNSPLHF. This sequence joins TRBV14 and TRBJ1-6, with 7 bases fitting TRBD1. The CDR3 loop spans 15 amino acids. CDR1 and CDR2 (germline): SGHDN, FVKESK. J lost 6 bases, V lost 4 bases, and 6 bases had no gene match.

The rearrangement joins TRBV7-2 to TRBJ2-7; maybe TRBD2 (5 bases). Looked up from germline, CDR1 is SGHTA and CDR2 is FQGNSA. This CDR3 has 13 amino acids. Between the trimmed V and J ends, which lost 3 bases and 2 bases, there was a span of 8 bases. The CDR3 loop reads CASSFEAAYEQYF. The CDR3 DNA follows: TGTGCCAGCAGCTTCGAAGCGGCCTACGAGCAGTACTTC.

This clone was seen only a few times. The gene calls are TRBV5-1 and TRBJ2-7; 8 nucleotides line up with TRBD1. Trimming removed 4 bases from V and 3 bases from J; junction bases left unmatched: 9. There are 15 residues in the CDR3. The germline V gene encodes CDR1 SGHRS and CDR2 YFSETQ. The CDR3 DNA reads as TGCGCCAGCAGCCCCCTCGGACAGGGCGACTACGAGCAGTACTTC. Translated: CASSPLGQGDYEQYF. Variable domain in full (rest from reference TRBV5-1 and TRBJ2-7): KAGVTQTPRYLIKTRGQQVTLSCSPISGHRSVSWYQQTPGQGLQFLFEYFSETQRNKGNFPGRFSGRQFSNSRSEMNVSTLELGDSALYLCASSPLGQGDYEQYFGPGTRLTVT.